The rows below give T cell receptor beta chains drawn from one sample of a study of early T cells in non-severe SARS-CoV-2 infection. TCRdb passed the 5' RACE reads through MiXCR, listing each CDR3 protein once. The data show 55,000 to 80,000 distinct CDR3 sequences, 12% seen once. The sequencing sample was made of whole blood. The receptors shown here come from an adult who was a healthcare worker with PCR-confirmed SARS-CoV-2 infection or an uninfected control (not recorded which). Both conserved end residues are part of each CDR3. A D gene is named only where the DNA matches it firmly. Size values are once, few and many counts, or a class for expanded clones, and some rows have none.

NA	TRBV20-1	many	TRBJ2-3	CSARVGTTDTQYF	TGCAGTGCTAGAGTCGGGACTACAGATACGCAGTATTTT
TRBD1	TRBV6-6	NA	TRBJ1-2	CASSYSGRGQGNYGYTF	TGTGCCAGCAGTTACTCTGGCAGGGGGCAAGGAAACTATGGCTACACCTTC
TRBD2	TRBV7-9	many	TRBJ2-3	CASSSAGLGTDTQYF	TGTGCCAGCAGCTCTGCGGGACTAGGCACAGATACGCAGTATTTT
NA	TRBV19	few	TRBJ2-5	CASSIGGTYQETQYF	TGTGCCAGTAGTATAGGAGGCACGTACCAAGAGACCCAGTACTTC
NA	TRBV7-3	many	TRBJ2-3	CASSLGRNADTQYF	TGTGCCAGCAGCTTAGGACGCAACGCAGATACGCAGTATTTT
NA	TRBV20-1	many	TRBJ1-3	CSAGEMGSGNTIYF	TGCAGTGCTGGAGAGATGGGTTCTGGAAACACCATATATTTT
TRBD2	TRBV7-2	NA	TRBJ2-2	CASSLDSSGAGELFF	TGTGCCAGCAGCTTAGATTCTAGCGGGGCCGGGGAGCTGTTTTTT
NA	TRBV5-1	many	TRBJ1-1	CASSLSPGNTEAFF	TGCGCCAGCAGCTTGTCTCCAGGGAACACTGAAGCTTTCTTT
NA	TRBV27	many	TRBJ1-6	CASSPLGPVSSYNSPLHF	TGTGCCAGCAGCCCGTTGGGGCCGGTGAGCTCCTATAATTCACCCCTCCACTTT
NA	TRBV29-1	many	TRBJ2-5	CSVDTGIETQYF	TGCAGCGTTGATACAGGGATAGAGACCCAGTACTTC
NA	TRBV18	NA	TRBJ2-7	CASSPWDGDYEQYF	TGTGCCAGCTCACCATGGGACGGCGACTACGAGCAGTACTTC
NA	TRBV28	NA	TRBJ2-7	CASSVGTGTEQYF	TGTGCCAGCAGTGTAGGAACAGGGACGGAGCAGTACTTC
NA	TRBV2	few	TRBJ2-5	CASSEAGLGETQYF	TGTGCCAGCAGTGAAGCGGGGCTAGGTGAGACCCAGTACTTC
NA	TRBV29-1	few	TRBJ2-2	CSAYRAGELFF	TGCAGCGCCTACAGGGCCGGGGAGCTGTTTTTT
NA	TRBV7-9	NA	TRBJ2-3	CASSRTTDTQYF	TGTGCCAGCAGCCGGACGACAGATACGCAGTATTTT
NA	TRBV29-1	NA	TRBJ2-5	CSVARGGETQYF	TGCAGCGTAGCCAGGGGAGGAGAGACCCAGTACTTC
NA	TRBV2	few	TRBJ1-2	CASSEQTHAGYTF	TGTGCCAGCAGTGAGCAGACCCATGCTGGCTACACCTTC
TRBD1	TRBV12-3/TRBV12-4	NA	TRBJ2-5	CASSSRADRAAGETQYF	TGTGCCAGCAGCTCACGAGCGGACAGGGCCGCCGGTGAGACCCAGTACTTC
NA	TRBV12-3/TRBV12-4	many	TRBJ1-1	CASSLVFWTIEAFF	TGTGCCAGCAGTTTGGTTTTTTGGACGATTGAAGCTTTCTTT
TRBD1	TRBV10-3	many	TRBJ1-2	CAISGDRALVDYGYTF	TGTGCCATCAGTGGGGACAGGGCTTTGGTGGACTATGGCTACACCTTC
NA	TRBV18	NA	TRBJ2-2	CASSPDGRNTGELFF	TGTGCCAGCTCACCTGACGGACGGAACACCGGGGAGCTGTTTTTT
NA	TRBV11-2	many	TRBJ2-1	CASSLIFEQFF	TGTGCCAGCAGCTTAATTTTTGAGCAGTTCTTC